The 30 T cell receptor beta chains reported below all come from one sample, sequenced in a study of shared clonotypes between healthy human individuals. The protocol was immunoSEQ multiplex PCR, while the TCRdb copy is restricted to in-frame clones and leaves out a portion. The top ten hold 12% of the sample, which has roughly 500,000 clones, about 85% seen once. The sample comprised PBMCs. These receptors were taken from a woman in her forties in good health. Some clones in this sample may be carry-over from other donors' samples.

To note about this clone: A read error likely explains this, since a far larger clone differs by one base. The CDR3 sequence is CATGIRQLYGYTF. The CDR3 nucleotides are TGTGCCACCGGCATCCGACAGCTCTATGGCTACACCTTC. The rearrangement uses TRBV28 and TRBJ1-2, with TRBD1 as a possible D gene (5 bases). Germline CDR1 and CDR2: MDHEN and SYDVKM. Deletions cut 10 bases from V and 4 bases from J, with 16 bases between. The CDR3 extends over 13 amino acids.

This clone came up a few times. A far larger clone is only one base removed, so a read error is likely. The rearrangement links TRBV30 to TRBJ2-5; D may be TRBD1 or TRBD2 (5 bases each). Germline loops: CDR1 GTSNPN, CDR2 SVGIG (reference sequence). CDR3 length equals 13 residues. The DNA of the CDR3 is TGTGCCTGGAGTGTCGGCTTAGAAGGGACCCAGCACTTC. As protein: CAWSVGLEGTQHF.

V usage is TRBV9 and J usage is TRBJ2-3, with D maybe TRBD2 (6 bases). Trimming shortened V by 0 bases and J by 5 bases, and 10 bases separated the two germline ends. CDR3 length: 14 amino acids. The germline V gene has CDR1 SGDLS and CDR2 YYNGEE. The CDR3 is CASSVGLVVDTQYF. The DNA for the CDR3 is TGTGCCAGCAGCGTAGGACTAGTGGTAGATACGCAGTATTTT.

The chain recombines TRBV11-3 with TRBJ1-5; a possible D gene is TRBD1 (6 bases). The germline V gene encodes CDR1 SGHNT and CDR2 YENEEA. This CDR3 is 16 amino acids long. V was cut by 0 bases and J by 1 base, with 10 bases left in between. In DNA, the CDR3 is TGTGCCAGCAGCTTAGAAATGGGGGCCAGCAATCAGCCCCAGCATTTT. Its translation is CASSLEMGASNQPQHF.

This chain uses TRBV6-1 with TRBJ2-2; D is possibly TRBD2 (6 bases). Germline V gene data show CDR1 as MNHNS and CDR2 as SASEGT. The CDR3 extends over 17 amino acids. The V gene lost 4 bases and the J gene lost 1 base, with 16 bases spanning the gap. CDR3 DNA sequence: TGTGCCAGCAGTGGCGGGACGGTAGAGATGAACACCGGGGAGCTGTTTTTT. It specifies CASSGGTVEMNTGELFF.

Worth noting for this clone: It differs at one base from a far larger clone, so likely a read error. Other DNA sequences in this specimen translate into the identical CDR3. The chain couples TRBV25-1 to TRBJ1-1; possible D gene TRBD1, 6 bases. The germline gives CDR1 MGHDK, CDR2 SYGVNS. This CDR3 is built from 15 residues. The CDR3 is CASSARTDRNTEAFF. CDR3 coding DNA: TGTGCAAGCAGTGCTCGGACGGACAGGAACACTGAAGCTTTCTTT.

This clone was seen more than once but under ten times. The chain carries TRBV5-4 and TRBJ2-3; D is ambiguous. Trimming pared 0 bases from V and 5 bases from J, leaving 13 bases between. The CDR3 consists of 15 residues. CDR1 SGHNT and CDR2 YYREEE come from the germline V gene (reference sequence). CDR3 DNA: TGTGCCAGCAGCTTGGCCAAGACCCCGGGAGATACGCAGTATTTT. This codes for CASSLAKTPGDTQYF.

Comment on this clone: One base separates it from a far larger clone, so it is likely a read error. This sample includes further DNA sequences coding for the same CDR3. V is TRBV6-1 and J is TRBJ2-6; D uncertain. Germline V gene data show CDR1 as MNHNS and CDR2 as SASEGT. This CDR3 has 16 amino acids. V was trimmed by 2 bases and J by 0 bases, leaving 8 bases between them. The CDR3 nucleotides are TGTGCCAGCAGTGAATTGGACCTCTCTGGGGCCAACGTCCTGACTTTC. Residues: CASSELDLSGANVLTF.

The chain has TRBV7-2 and TRBJ2-1, with 10 bases matching TRBD2. CDR1 is SGHTA, CDR2 FQGNSA, per germline. V shed 0 bases, J shed 8 bases, and the junction held 7 bases outside the gene matches. CDR3 length equals 16 residues. CDR3 residues: CASSLAPGLAGDEQFF. The CDR3 DNA reads TGTGCCAGCAGCTTAGCCCCCGGCCTAGCGGGAGATGAGCAGTTCTTC.

As for this clone: This probably arose from a read error, given a far larger clone one base away. CDR3: CSVARTSGSYEQFF. In DNA form, the CDR3 reads TGCAGCGTTGCCAGGACTAGCGGGAGTTATGAGCAGTTCTTC. V usage is TRBV29-1 and J usage is TRBJ2-1; TRBD2 aligns across 13 bases. The CDR3 extends over 14 amino acids. The trim removed 4 bases at V and 8 bases at J, leaving 5 bases unmatched. Germline CDR1 reads SQVTM; CDR2 reads ANQGSEA.

This clone showed up just a few times. J is TRBJ2-7 and V is TRBV7-8; a weak D match, TRBD2 (5 bases). The CDR3 totals 14 residues. Germline assignment: CDR1 SGHVS and CDR2 FQNEAQ. Trimming pared 2 bases from V and 0 bases from J, leaving 8 bases between. The CDR3 sequence: CASSLSGSSYEQYF. DNA for the CDR3: TGTGCCAGCAGCTTAAGCGGAAGCTCCTACGAGCAGTACTTC.

CDR3 loop: CASSPDRQETQYF. The CDR3 DNA sequence: TGTGCCAGCAGCCCCGACAGGCAAGAGACCCAGTACTTC. The chain has TRBV7-6 and TRBJ2-5; possibly TRBD1 for D (6 bases). Trimming took 5 bases from V and 2 from J, leaving 9 bases between them. Germline CDR1 SGHVS, CDR2 FNYEAQ. CDR3 length equals 13 residues.

The chain recombines TRBV19 with TRBJ1-3, with 8 bases matching TRBD1. The CDR3 extends over 17 amino acids. The V and J ends lost 4 bases and 0 bases, in that order; junction bases with no gene match: 8. Per germline, CDR1 LNHDA and CDR2 SQIVND (reference sequence). The CDR3 region is CASSTDRGPPSGNTIYF. CDR3 sequence (DNA): TGTGCCAGTAGTACAGACAGGGGCCCTCCCTCTGGAAACACCATATATTTT.

About this clone itself: This is likely an artifact of a read error, given a far larger clone one base away. This rearrangement joins TRBV28 to TRBJ2-7, with TRBD2 matching over 7 bases. V lost 5 bases and J lost 3; bases outside the gene matches: 10. CDR1 and CDR2 from the germline V gene are MDHEN and SYDVKM. The CDR3 consists of 15 residues. The CDR3 coding sequence is TGTGCCAGCAGTACCGGGACTAATCTTCTCTACGAGCAGTACTTC. Protein product: CASSTGTNLLYEQYF. Together with reference TRBV28 and TRBJ2-7, the CDR3 gives the full variable domain: DVKVTQSSRYLVKRTGEKVFLECVQDMDHENMFWYRQDPGLGLRLIYFSYDVKMKEKGDIPEGYSVSREKKERFSLILESASTNQTSMYLCASSTGTNLLYEQYFGPGTRLTVT.

Notes on this clone: A far larger clone is a single base away, which makes a read error likely. The chain recombines TRBV9 with TRBJ2-1, with D tentatively TRBD1 (6 bases). This CDR3 is built from 14 residues. Germline V gene sequence: CDR1 SGDLS, CDR2 YYNGEE. CDR3 region: CAGSVGGAYNEQFF. As DNA, the CDR3 is TGTGCCGGCAGCGTAGGGGGAGCCTACAATGAGCAGTTCTTC. The full variable domain, in which reference TRBV9 and TRBJ2-1 provide the parts outside the CDR3, is DSGVTQTPKHLITATGQRVTLRCSPRSGDLSVYWYQQSLDQGLQFLIQYYNGEERAKGNILERFSAQQFPDLHSELNLSSLELGDSALYFCAGSVGGAYNEQFFGPGTRLTVL.

This sequence joins TRBV19 and TRBJ2-2; perhaps TRBD2 as D (5 bases). V was clipped by 2 bases and J by 5 bases, with 12 bases between them. The germline CDR1 and CDR2 sequences are LNHDA and SQIVND (reference sequence). The CDR3 sequence is 15 residues long. DNA for the CDR3: TGTGCCAGTAGTATAACGATAGCGCTTACCGGGGAGCTGTTTTTT. This sequence encodes CASSITIALTGELFF.

The count of this clone is one. The chain is built from TRBV28 and TRBJ1-3, with a weak D call TRBD1 (5 bases). The V end was cut by 6 bases, the J end by 0 bases, with 15 bases between. Germline CDR1 MDHEN, CDR2 SYDVKM. There are 16 residues in the CDR3. CDR3 in amino acids: CASRPPGIASGNTIYF. The DNA of the CDR3 is TGTGCCAGCAGACCACCAGGGATAGCCTCTGGAAACACCATATATTTT.

V and J are TRBV30 and TRBJ2-7; 9 bases agree with TRBD2. Germline V gene sequence: CDR1 GTSNPN, CDR2 SVGIG (reference sequence). The CDR3 is made up of 14 amino acids. J gave up 4 bases and V 5 bases, and 9 bases lay outside the gene matches. The CDR3: CAWERASGNYEQYF. In DNA, the CDR3 is TGTGCCTGGGAGCGGGCTAGCGGGAATTACGAGCAGTACTTC.

This chain connects TRBV11-2 to TRBJ2-7, with 12 bases fitting TRBD1. CDR3 length: 14 residues. V trimming: 6 bases; J trimming: 9 bases; junction bases outside the gene matches: 9. The germline CDR1 and CDR2 sequences are SGHAT and FQNNGV. The CDR3 loop is CASRLRDRGLGQYF. CDR3 nucleotides: TGTGCCAGCAGGCTCCGGGACAGGGGGCTTGGGCAGTACTTC. Full variable domain (rest looked up from reference TRBV11-2 and TRBJ2-7): EAGVAQSPRYKIIEKRQSVAFWCNPISGHATLYWYQQILGQGPKLLIQFQNNGVVDDSQLPKDRFSAERLKGVDSTLKIQPAKLEDSAVYLCASRLRDRGLGQYFGPGTRLTVT.

The V call is TRBV6-6, the J call TRBJ1-2, with TRBD1 matching 10 bases. CDR1 is MNHNY, CDR2 SVGAGI, per germline (reference sequence). CDR3 length equals 14 residues. The V gene end was trimmed by 7 bases and the J gene end by 8 bases; junction bases not matched to a gene: 10. The CDR3 protein is CASIPGDRGGGYTF. CDR3 in DNA: TGTGCCAGCATTCCGGGGGACAGGGGAGGAGGCTACACCTTC.

The chain uses TRBV2 and TRBJ2-5, with a weak D call TRBD1 (6 bases). Germline CDR1 is SNHLY and CDR2 is FYNNEI. The CDR3 is 14 residues long. V lost 5 bases and J 5 bases, leaving 15 bases between the germline ends. The CDR3 nucleotides read TGTGCCAGCAGTTCGACAACAGGGTGGGAGACCCAGTACTTC. Translation gives CASSSTTGWETQYF.

The chain employs TRBV5-1 and TRBJ2-3, with D possibly called TRBD1 or TRBD2 (5 bases each). In germline, CDR1 is SGHRS, CDR2 YFSETQ. The CDR3 contains 17 residues. V was cut by 3 bases and J by 6 bases, with 23 bases left in between. The CDR3 region has the DNA TGCGCCAGCAGCTACCACCTAGAGGGATTAAAGGGGGATACGCAGTATTTT. It specifies CASSYHLEGLKGDTQYF.

This clone has just a few counts. V usage is TRBV28 and J usage is TRBJ2-2; D is perhaps TRBD1 (6 bases). Deletions cut 5 bases from V and 6 bases from J, with 13 bases between. This CDR3 spans 14 amino acids. Germline CDR1 is MDHEN and CDR2 is SYDVKM. The CDR3 loop is CASSLQGLPGELFF. DNA of the CDR3: TGTGCCAGCAGTCTACAGGGCTTACCCGGGGAGCTGTTTTTT.

Comment on this clone: Distinct nucleotide sequences in the sample also encode this CDR3. The gene calls are TRBV27 and TRBJ2-3, with 8 positions matching TRBD2. The CDR3 runs 14 residues. Germline CDR1 and CDR2: MNHEY and SMNVEV (reference sequence). V lost 5 bases to trimming and J lost 2 bases; unmatched junction nucleotides: 3. DNA of the CDR3: TGTGCCAGCAGTCCAGGACTAGCCACAGATACGCAGTATTTT. This encodes CASSPGLATDTQYF.

The genes are TRBV9 and TRBJ2-2; no clear D. The CDR3 spans 16 residues. Germline CDR1 is SGDLS and CDR2 is YYNGEE. V lost 0 bases and J lost 4, with 13 bases in between. The CDR3 here is CASSVATIPVTGELFF. In nucleotides, the CDR3 is TGTGCCAGCAGCGTAGCTACTATACCAGTCACCGGGGAGCTGTTTTTT.

The V call is TRBV7-9, the J call TRBJ2-5, with D tentatively TRBD1 or TRBD2 (5 bases each). There are 16 residues in the CDR3. In germline, CDR1 is SEHNR, CDR2 FQNEAQ (reference sequence). Trimming shortened V by 3 bases and J by 4 bases, and 18 bases separated the two germline ends. CDR3 amino acids: CASSLGVHRDSETQYF. The CDR3 DNA reads TGTGCCAGCAGCTTGGGGGTTCATAGGGATTCAGAGACCCAGTACTTC.

Details on this clone: It is likely a read error: a sequence one base away is far more abundant. This chain links TRBV28 with TRBJ2-7; D perhaps matches TRBD2 (5 bases). The germline gives CDR1 MDHEN, CDR2 SYDVKM. The CDR3 is 13 residues long. The CDR3 DNA is TGTGTCAGCAGCCGTGGGAGCTCCTACGAGCAGTACTTC. Translating it yields CVSSRGSSYEQYF.

V gene TRBV6-7 combines with J gene TRBJ2-7, with 7 bases aligning to TRBD1. TRBV6-7 is an ORF; its function is uncertain. This CDR3 comprises 16 residues. V lost 2 bases, J lost 0 bases, and 7 bases stayed unmatched. This CDR3 is CASSYGTPGGSYEQYF. DNA for the CDR3: TGTGCCAGCAGTTACGGGACCCCAGGGGGCTCCTACGAGCAGTACTTC.

At least ten counts were recorded for this clone. The same CDR3 can be traced to other DNA sequences in this sample. The chain has TRBV6-5 and TRBJ2-5, with D unresolved. The CDR3 is 15 amino acids. Germline V CDR1 and CDR2: MNHEY, SVGAGI. Trimming pared 2 bases from V and 3 bases from J, leaving 13 bases between. The DNA of the CDR3 is TGTGCCAGCAGTTACAACTACCGGGCAGAAGAGACCCAGTACTTC. Amino acids: CASSYNYRAEETQYF.

To note about this clone: A much larger clone sits a single nucleotide away, making a read error possible. This CDR3 is also generated by other DNA sequences in the sample. V gene TRBV7-9 combines with J gene TRBJ2-7; no reliable D call. The CDR3 is 11 residues long. Germline CDR1 is SEHNR and CDR2 is FQNEAQ (reference sequence). Trimming took off 3 bases at V and 5 bases at J, with 5 bases between the two ends. The CDR3 DNA is TGTGCCAGCAGCTTCGGTCACGAGCAGTACTTC. The encoded protein is CASSFGHEQYF. Drawing the rest from reference TRBV7-9 and TRBJ2-7, the complete variable domain is DTGVSQNPRHKITKRGQNVTFRCDPISEHNRLYWYRQTLGQGPEFLTYFQNEAQLEKSRLLSDRFSAERPKGSFSTLEIQRTEQGDSAMYLCASSFGHEQYFGPGTRLTVT.